The 16 T cell receptor beta chains presented below share a single source sample, sequenced in a study of T cells in women clearing cervical HPV infection. Produced via immunoSEQ multiplex PCR; TCRdb's table is partial and in-frame only. The ten most abundant clones cover about 5% of a sample with about 24,000 clones. The sample taken for sequencing was blood buffy coat. The receptors were gathered from a woman between 18 and 69 years old with a cervical HPV16 infection that either progressed to CIN3+ or cleared (not recorded which).

A note on this clone: The read falls 3 residues short of the CDR3 end, and the missing part is taken from the germline J gene. The chain uses TRBV20-1 and TRBJ2-3; D is perhaps TRBD2 (5 bases). Trimming removed 3 bases at V and 3 bases at J, with 10 bases between. CDR3 size: 13 residues. CDR1 is DFQATT and CDR2 is SNEGSKA in the germline V gene (reference sequence). CDR3 sequence reads: CSARASGTDTQYF. The sequenced CDR3 bases are TGCAGTGCTAGGGCCTCGGGGACAGATACG.

Concerning this clone itself: With the read ending 3 residues before the CDR3 end, the germline J gene is used to fill in that end. The chain has TRBV30 and TRBJ2-7; 9 bases match TRBD2. The CDR3 runs to 14 residues. V dropped 0 bases and J dropped 3; count of bases not matched to a gene: 3. Germline-derived CDR1 and CDR2 are GTSNPN and SVGIG (reference sequence). The DNA read from the CDR3 is TGTGCCTGGAGTGTAGTAGCGGGGGTCTACGAG. Residues: CAWSVVAGVYE. The full CDR3 is CAWSVVAGVYEQYF.

Details on this clone: The read gets to within 3 residues of the CDR3 end, and the germline J gene fills in the rest. The chain recombines TRBV5-6 with TRBJ2-7; 8 bases agree with TRBD1. The CDR3 has 15 residues. V dropped 0 bases and J dropped 3; count of bases not matched to a gene: 5. Germline lookup yields CDR1 SGHDT and CDR2 YYEEEE. The CDR3 region is CASSLGTGIGYEQYF. Incomplete CDR3 DNA: TGTGCCAGCAGCTTGGGGACAGGGATTGGCTACGAG.

With respect to this clone: Sequencing ends 3 residues short of the CDR3 end; the germline J gene provides the rest. The genes are TRBV7-2 and TRBJ2-2; the match to TRBD1 covers 8 bases. This CDR3 is built from 15 residues. In germline, CDR1 is SGHTA, CDR2 FQGNSA. Germline trimming cut 5 bases from V and 4 bases from J; bases unmatched to any gene: 6. The DNA read from the CDR3 is TGTGCCAGCAGCCGACAGGGGTTCGCCACCGGGGAG. Encoded protein: CASSRQGFATGE. Given in full, the CDR3 is CASSRQGFATGELFF.

The CDR3 bases that were read are TGCGCCAGCAGCCAAGCCGACAGGGGAAAGACC. The encoded protein is CASSQADRGKT. The CDR3 in full is CASSQADRGKTQYF. The V and J genes are TRBV4-1 and TRBJ2-5; TRBD1 matches at 8 bases. The sequence runs out 3 residues before the end of the CDR3; the remainder is reconstructed from the germline J gene. Germline values: CDR1 MGHRA, CDR2 YSYEKL. The CDR3 runs to 14 residues. V shed 1 base and J 6 bases; nucleotides not matched to a gene: 4.

As for this clone: The read ends 3 residues early relative to the CDR3; the germline J gene fills the gap. This chain links TRBV5-1 with TRBJ2-7, with D possibly being TRBD1 (5 bases). This CDR3 has 14 amino acids. V lost 4 bases, J lost 4 bases, and 15 bases lay in between. CDR1 and CDR2 (germline): SGHRS, YFSETQ. CDR3 bases read: TGCGCCAGCAGCCTAGGGGCGGCGGTATACGAG. Translating gives CASSLGAAVYE. Given in full, the CDR3 is CASSLGAAVYEQYF.

Note on this clone: The read stops 3 residues short of the end of the CDR3; the missing end is completed from the germline J gene. V is TRBV4-2 and J is TRBJ1-1; TRBD1 is a possible D gene (5 bases). There are 15 residues in the CDR3. The germline CDR1 and CDR2 sequences are LGHNA and YNFKEQ. The germline V and J ends were trimmed by 0 bases and 7 bases, with 15 bases remaining between them. CDR3 DNA (partial): TGTGCCAGCAGCCAAGATTTCTCTAGGGACTTTGAA. Its protein product is CASSQDFSRDFE. The complete CDR3 sequence is CASSQDFSRDFEAFF.

With regard to this clone: The sequence runs out 3 residues before the end of the CDR3; the remainder is reconstructed from the germline J gene. The chain is built from TRBV11-3 and TRBJ2-2, with a weak D call TRBD2 (5 bases). This CDR3 has 14 amino acids. Germline CDR1 is SGHNT and CDR2 is YENEEA. The V end lost 2 bases, the J end lost 5 bases, and 9 bases lay between the germline ends. CDR3 DNA (partial): TGTGCCAGCAGCTTAAATCGAGGGACCGGGGAG. Protein: CASSLNRGTGE. The complete CDR3 sequence is CASSLNRGTGELFF.

With regard to this clone: Read coverage stops 3 residues before the CDR3 terminus; the germline J gene supplies the remainder. The V call is TRBV2, the J call TRBJ2-7, with D uncertain. The germline CDR1 and CDR2 sequences are SNHLY and FYNNEI. This CDR3 spans 11 amino acids. V was trimmed by 6 bases and J by 3 bases, leaving 6 bases between them. The CDR3 is CASRTFYEQYF. Incomplete CDR3 DNA: TGTGCCAGCAGGACTTTCTACGAG.

About this clone itself: The CDR3 end falls 3 residues outside the read, so it is completed with the germline J gene. The chain couples TRBV7-3 to TRBJ2-7, with D tentatively TRBD1 (5 bases). This CDR3 spans 14 amino acids. Per the germline V gene, CDR1 is SGHTA and CDR2 is FQGTGA. Trimming took off 5 bases at V and 5 bases at J, with 16 bases between the two ends. The sequenced part of the CDR3 DNA is TGTGCCAGCAGCCCCACAGGCCCAATGGACGAG. Translating it yields CASSPTGPMDE. The full CDR3 reads CASSPTGPMDEQYF.

Turning to this clone: The CDR3 end lies 3 residues beyond the end of the read and is filled in from the germline J gene. The chain carries TRBV6-2 or TRBV6-3 and TRBJ1-1; D unresolved. The germline CDR1 and CDR2 sequences are MNHEY and SVGEGT. The V end lost 6 bases, the J end lost 1 base, and 12 bases lay between the germline ends. This CDR3 has 14 residues. This CDR3 is CASRRIQTNTEAFF. CDR3 DNA (partial): TGTGCCAGCAGAAGGATACAGACGAACACTGAA.

On this clone: The read terminates 3 residues before the CDR3 end, so the remaining end is supplied by the germline J gene. The chain employs TRBV9 and TRBJ2-7; 10 bases map to TRBD2. With V trimmed by 0 bases and J by 3 bases, 6 bases remained unmatched. The germline gives CDR1 SGDLS, CDR2 YYNGEE. The CDR3 loop spans 16 amino acids. The covered CDR3 bases are TGTGCCAGCAGCGTAGGAGGAACTAGCGGGGTCTACGAG. This codes for CASSVGGTSGVYE. The full CDR3 reads CASSVGGTSGVYEQYF.

Comment on this clone: The CDR3 is cut off 3 residues early in the read; its end comes from the germline J gene. The chain uses TRBV6-4 and TRBJ1-2; 12 nucleotides line up with TRBD1. In germline, CDR1 is MRHNA, CDR2 SNTAGT. CDR3 size: 16 residues. With V trimmed by 2 bases and J by 7 bases, 8 bases remained unmatched. CDR3 loop: CASSDEPGQGAGGYTF. Partial CDR3 DNA: TGTGCCAGCAGTGACGAACCGGGACAGGGGGCCGGTGGC.

As to this clone: The read terminates 3 residues ahead of where the CDR3 ends, so the germline J gene completes it. The chain couples TRBV23-1 to TRBJ2-5, with D perhaps matching TRBD1 or TRBD2 (5 bases each). TRBV23-1 carries the ORF label, with uncertain function. CDR3 length: 17 residues. Trimming shortened V by 2 bases and J by 2 bases, and 18 bases separated the two germline ends. CDR3 sequence: CASSQPLRGARQETQYF. Incomplete CDR3 DNA: TGCGCCAGCAGTCAACCTCTTAGGGGAGCCCGGCAAGAGACC.

Of note for this clone: With the read ending 3 residues before the CDR3 end, the germline J gene is used to fill in that end. The rearrangement uses TRBV13 and TRBJ2-7; a weak D match, TRBD1 (6 bases). CDR3 length: 13 residues. The V end lost 4 bases, the J end lost 2 bases, and 9 bases lay between the germline ends. Per germline, CDR1 PRHDT and CDR2 FYEKMQ (reference sequence). The CDR3 reads CASSYGQTYEQYF. The CDR3 DNA, read in part, is TGTGCCAGCAGCTACGGACAGACCTACGAG. Full variable domain (rest looked up from reference TRBV13 and TRBJ2-7): AAGVIQSPRHLIKEKRETATLKCYPIPRHDTVYWYQQGPGQDPQFLISFYEKMQSDKGSIPDRFSAQQFSDYHSELNMSSLELGDSALYFCASSYGQTYEQYFGPGTRLTVT.

As for this clone: Read coverage stops 3 residues before the CDR3 terminus; the germline J gene supplies the remainder. The rearrangement links TRBV18 to TRBJ1-1; a weak D match, TRBD1 (6 bases). The V end was cut by 3 bases, the J end by 0 bases, with 17 bases between. CDR3 size: 17 residues. From germline, CDR1 is KGHSH and CDR2 LQKENI. The CDR3 loop reads CASSPPTGRSLNTEAFF. The sequenced CDR3 bases are TGTGCCAGCTCACCCCCTACAGGGAGGTCCCTGAACACTGAA.